Listed here is a single TCR beta chain. Researchers ran the assay at a deep level. When replicate PCRs were run on unsorted PBMC, they used roughly 280 ng DNA, some 33,000 T cell genomes. In the study's own analysis: ImmunoSEQ output held junction-only sequences without quality scores, so filtering differed. The table came from immunoSEQ multiplex PCR; TCRdb's copy has only in-frame clones and leaves some out. The V and J calls and clone size come from that table; D and trimming were worked out from the DNA. In the table there are about 490,000 clones, roughly four fifths of which are singletons. The sample belongs to a study of shared clonotypes between healthy human individuals. The CDR3 contains 13 residues. V was pared by 0 bases and J by 5 bases, with 9 bases between. CDR1 and CDR2 from the germline V gene are SGHRS and YFSETQ.

Specimen: PBMCs. This sequence joins TRBV5-1 and TRBJ2-7, with D perhaps TRBD1 or TRBD2 (5 bases each). The receptor's source is a woman between 40 and 50 years old in good health. Some clones in this sample may be carry-over from other donors' samples. CDR3 sequence (DNA): TGCGCCAGCAGCTTGGCAGGGACGAACGAGCAGTACTTC. This translates into CASSLAGTNEQYF.